These 10 T cell receptor beta chains were all obtained from the same sample, sequenced in a study of T cells in Graves' hyperthyroidism and ophthalmopathy. TCR beta CDR3 sequences were amplified from RNA transcripts. An initial round of RT-PCR targeting the TCR CDR3 relied on the HTBI primer set. TCRdb redid the calling of the multiplex PCR reads with MiXCR, one entry per CDR3 protein. The table records approximately 600,000 distinct CDR3 sequences, roughly 16% of them present only once. Sequencing was performed on blood. These receptor sequences come from a woman aged 30 to 39 with Graves' hyperthyroidism.

This sequence joins TRBV30 and TRBJ2-1, with D uncertain. In germline, CDR1 is GTSNPN, CDR2 SVGIG (reference sequence). There are 10 residues in the CDR3. Trimming cost V 5 bases and J 10 bases, with 9 bases left between them. CDR3 DNA sequence: TGTGCCTGGCATTCGGACGAGCAGTTCTTC. Protein product: CAWHSDEQFF.

This clonotype turned up a few times. V is TRBV4-2 and J is TRBJ1-5, with 8 positions matching TRBD1. Germline loops: CDR1 LGHNA, CDR2 YNFKEQ. CDR3 size: 16 residues. With 3 bases clipped from V and 3 bases from J, the junction kept 7 bases outside the gene matches. CDR3 amino acids: CASSQETGAPNQPQHF. The CDR3, as DNA: TGTGCCAGCAGCCAGGAGACAGGGGCCCCCAATCAGCCCCAGCATTTT.

The V gene is TRBV4-1, the J gene TRBJ2-1; D might be TRBD1 (6 bases). The CDR3 consists of 15 residues. Germline V gene lookup returns CDR1 MGHRA and CDR2 YSYEKL. V lost 3 bases to trimming and J lost 4 bases, with 13 bases between them. Here the CDR3 DNA reads TGCGCCAGCAGCCACGGGACACCTATTTACAATGAGCAGTTCTTC. It yields the protein CASSHGTPIYNEQFF.

This clonotype was counted at least ten times. The chain uses TRBV6-2 or TRBV6-3 and TRBJ2-1; D might be TRBD2 (5 bases). Trimming stripped 0 bases from V and 3 bases from J, with 12 bases between. This CDR3 has 16 residues. CDR1 and CDR2 from the germline V gene are MNHEY and SVGEGT. CDR3 amino acids: CASSYSRTEGYNEQFF. The DNA of the CDR3 is TGTGCCAGCAGTTACTCGAGAACAGAGGGCTACAATGAGCAGTTCTTC.

This clonotype has at least ten counts. The genes are TRBV3-1 and TRBJ2-2; D assignment may be TRBD1 or TRBD2 (5 bases each). Germline V gene lookup returns CDR1 LGHDT and CDR2 YNNKEL (reference sequence). CDR3 length: 16 residues. V gave up 4 bases and J gave up 3 bases, with 15 bases separating them. CDR3 coding DNA: TGTGCCAGCAGCCCCACGGGACGGGTCTACACCGGGGAGCTGTTTTTT. It specifies CASSPTGRVYTGELFF. The full variable domain, rest sourced from reference TRBV3-1 and TRBJ2-2, is DTAVSQTPKYLVTQMGNDKSIKCEQNLGHDTMYWYKQDSKKFLKIMFSYNNKELIINETVPNRFSPKSPDKAHLNLHINSLELGDSAVYFCASSPTGRVYTGELFFGEGSRLTVL.

The table lists this clonotype with a few counts. The V and J genes are TRBV7-2 and TRBJ2-3; TRBD2 matches 12 bases. After removal of 2 bases from V and 3 bases from J, the junction contained 12 bases not matched to a gene. Germline CDR1 is SGHTA and CDR2 is FQGNSA. The CDR3 totals 19 residues. The CDR3 DNA follows: TGTGCCAGCAGCTTAAGTTGGGCTAGCGGGAGGGTTTCTACAGATACGCAGTATTTT. Protein sequence: CASSLSWASGRVSTDTQYF.

This clonotype was seen many times. This chain links TRBV12-3 or TRBV12-4 with TRBJ2-2; 7 nucleotides agree with TRBD1. Germline trimming cut 6 bases from V and 7 bases from J; bases unmatched to any gene: 5. The CDR3 totals 13 residues. CDR3 sequence reads: CASRVDRVGELFF. Here the CDR3 DNA reads TGTGCCAGCAGAGTCGACAGGGTCGGGGAGCTGTTTTTT.

The CDR3 sequence: CASSRIGTVNTGELFF. Written as DNA, the CDR3 is TGTGCCAGCAGCCGGATCGGGACAGTTAACACCGGGGAGCTGTTTTTT. The rearrangement joins TRBV14 to TRBJ2-2; the match to TRBD1 covers 7 bases. Trimming took 4 bases from V and 2 from J; bases not matched to a gene: 7. The CDR3 length is 16 residues. Germline CDR1 reads SGHDN; CDR2 reads FVKESK. Based on the CDR3 plus reference TRBV14 and TRBJ2-2, the full variable domain is EAGVTQFPSHSVIEKGQTVTLRCDPISGHDNLYWYRRVMGKEIKFLLHFVKESKQDESGMPNNRFLAERTGGTYSTLKVQPAELEDSGVYFCASSRIGTVNTGELFFGEGSRLTVL.

This clonotype was seen repeatedly, ten times or more. The V gene is TRBV28, the J gene TRBJ1-2; unclear D gene. Germline CDR1 is MDHEN and CDR2 is SYDVKM. The V end lost 8 bases, the J end lost 3 bases, and 16 bases lay between the germline ends. CDR3 size: 14 residues. CDR3 nucleotides: TGTGCCAGCTTCTCGCGGCCGGGCCACTATGGCTACACCTTC. Its protein product is CASFSRPGHYGYTF.

In its sample, this clonotype was seen many times. This chain connects TRBV28 to TRBJ2-3; no reliable D call. CDR3 length equals 14 residues. Germline V gives CDR1 MDHEN, CDR2 SYDVKM. V dropped 6 bases and J dropped 1 base, with 11 bases sitting between them. The CDR3 sequence is CASRIWSGTDTQYF. The CDR3 region has the DNA TGTGCCAGCAGAATCTGGTCAGGCACAGATACGCAGTATTTT.